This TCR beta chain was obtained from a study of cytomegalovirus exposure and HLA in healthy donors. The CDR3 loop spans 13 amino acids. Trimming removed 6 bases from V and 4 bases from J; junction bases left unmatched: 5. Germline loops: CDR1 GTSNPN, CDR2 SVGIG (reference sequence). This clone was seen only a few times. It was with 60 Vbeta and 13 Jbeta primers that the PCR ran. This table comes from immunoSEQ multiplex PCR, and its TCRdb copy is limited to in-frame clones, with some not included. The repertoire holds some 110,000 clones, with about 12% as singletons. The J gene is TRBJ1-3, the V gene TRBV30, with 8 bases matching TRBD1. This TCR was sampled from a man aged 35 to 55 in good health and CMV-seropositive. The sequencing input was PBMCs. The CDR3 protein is CACSTGVGNTIYF. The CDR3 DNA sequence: TGTGCCTGTTCGACAGGGGTCGGAAACACCATATATTTT.